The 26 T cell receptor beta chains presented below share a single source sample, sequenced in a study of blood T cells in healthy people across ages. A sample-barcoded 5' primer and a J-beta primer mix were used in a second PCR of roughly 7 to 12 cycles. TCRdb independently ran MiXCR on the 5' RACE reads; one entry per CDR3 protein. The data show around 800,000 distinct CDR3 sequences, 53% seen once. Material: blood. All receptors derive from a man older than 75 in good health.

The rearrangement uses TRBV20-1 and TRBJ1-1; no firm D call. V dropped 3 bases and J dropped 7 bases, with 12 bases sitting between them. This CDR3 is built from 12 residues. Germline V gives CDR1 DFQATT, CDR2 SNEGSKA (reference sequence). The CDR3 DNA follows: TGCAGTGCTAGTTCGACACTTGATGAAGCTTTCTTT. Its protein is CSASSTLDEAFF.

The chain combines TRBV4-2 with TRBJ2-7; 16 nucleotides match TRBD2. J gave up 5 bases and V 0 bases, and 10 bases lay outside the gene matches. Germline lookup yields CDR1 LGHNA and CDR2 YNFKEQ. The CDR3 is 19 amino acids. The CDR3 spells CASSQDFGGLAGGSNEQYF. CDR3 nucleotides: TGTGCCAGCAGCCAAGATTTCGGGGGACTAGCGGGAGGGAGCAACGAGCAGTACTTC.

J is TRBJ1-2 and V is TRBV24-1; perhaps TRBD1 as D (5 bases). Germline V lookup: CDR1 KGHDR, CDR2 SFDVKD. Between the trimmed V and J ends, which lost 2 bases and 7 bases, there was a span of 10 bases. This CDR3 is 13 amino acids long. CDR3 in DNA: TGTGCCACCAGTGATTCCAGGGTCTCTGGCTACACCTTC. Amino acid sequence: CATSDSRVSGYTF.

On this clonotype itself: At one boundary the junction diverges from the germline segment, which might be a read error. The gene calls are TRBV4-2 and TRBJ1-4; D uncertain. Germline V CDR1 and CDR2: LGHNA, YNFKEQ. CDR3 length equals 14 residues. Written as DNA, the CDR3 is TGTGCCAGCGCTAAAGGCTCAACTAATGAAGAACTGTTTTTT. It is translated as CASAKGSTNEELFF.

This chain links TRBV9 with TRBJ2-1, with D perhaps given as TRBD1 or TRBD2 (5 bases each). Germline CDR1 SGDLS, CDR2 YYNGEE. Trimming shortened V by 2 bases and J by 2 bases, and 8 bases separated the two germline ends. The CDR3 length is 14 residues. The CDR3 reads CASSVGETYNEQFF. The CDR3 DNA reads TGTGCCAGCAGCGTGGGGGAGACCTACAATGAGCAGTTCTTC.

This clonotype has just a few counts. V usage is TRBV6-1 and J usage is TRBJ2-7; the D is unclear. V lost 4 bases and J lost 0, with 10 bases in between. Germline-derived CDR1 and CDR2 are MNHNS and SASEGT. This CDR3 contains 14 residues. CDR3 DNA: TGTGCCAGCAGTGTCCGGACGGACTCCTACGAGCAGTACTTC. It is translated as CASSVRTDSYEQYF.

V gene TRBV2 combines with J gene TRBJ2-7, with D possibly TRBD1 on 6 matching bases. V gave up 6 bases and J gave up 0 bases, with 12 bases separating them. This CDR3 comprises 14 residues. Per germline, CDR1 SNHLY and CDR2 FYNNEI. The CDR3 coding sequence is TGTGCCAGCAGGGACAGACCCAGCTCCTACGAGCAGTACTTC. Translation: CASRDRPSSYEQYF.

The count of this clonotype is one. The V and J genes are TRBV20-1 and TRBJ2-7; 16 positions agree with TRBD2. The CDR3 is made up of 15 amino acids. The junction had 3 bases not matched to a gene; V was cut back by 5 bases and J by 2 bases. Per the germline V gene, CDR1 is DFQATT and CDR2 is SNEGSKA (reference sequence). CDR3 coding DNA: TGCAGTGCTGGGGGGACTAGCGGGAGGGCCTACGAGCAGTACTTC. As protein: CSAGGTSGRAYEQYF.

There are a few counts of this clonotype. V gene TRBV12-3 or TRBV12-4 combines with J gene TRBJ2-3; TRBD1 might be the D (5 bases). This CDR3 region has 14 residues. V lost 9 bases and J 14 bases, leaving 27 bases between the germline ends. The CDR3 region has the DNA TGTGCCAGATCCGGACCTCTGGTAGACAGATACGCGTATTTT. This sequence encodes CARSGPLVDRYAYF.

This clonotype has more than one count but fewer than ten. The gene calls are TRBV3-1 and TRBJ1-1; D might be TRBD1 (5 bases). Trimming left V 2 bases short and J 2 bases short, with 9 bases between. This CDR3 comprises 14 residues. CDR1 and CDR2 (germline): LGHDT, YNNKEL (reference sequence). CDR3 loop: CASSQLGPNTEAFF. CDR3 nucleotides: TGTGCCAGCAGCCAACTGGGACCCAACACTGAAGCTTTCTTT. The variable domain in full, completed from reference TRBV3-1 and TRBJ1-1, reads DTAVSQTPKYLVTQMGNDKSIKCEQNLGHDTMYWYKQDSKKFLKIMFSYNNKELIINETVPNRFSPKSPDKAHLNLHINSLELGDSAVYFCASSQLGPNTEAFFGQGTRLTVV.

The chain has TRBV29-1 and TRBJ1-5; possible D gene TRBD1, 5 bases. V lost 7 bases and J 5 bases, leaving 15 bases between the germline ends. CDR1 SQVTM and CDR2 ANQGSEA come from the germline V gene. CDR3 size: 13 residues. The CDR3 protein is CSAQWGLDQPQHF. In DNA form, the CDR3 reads TGCAGCGCTCAGTGGGGGTTGGATCAGCCCCAGCATTTT.

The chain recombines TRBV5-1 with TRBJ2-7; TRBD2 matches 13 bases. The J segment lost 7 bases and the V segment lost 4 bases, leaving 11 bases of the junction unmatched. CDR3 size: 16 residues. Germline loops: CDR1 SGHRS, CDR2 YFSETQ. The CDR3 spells CASSIRTSGSSNEQYF. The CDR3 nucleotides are TGCGCCAGCAGCATCCGGACTAGCGGGAGTTCCAATGAGCAGTACTTC.

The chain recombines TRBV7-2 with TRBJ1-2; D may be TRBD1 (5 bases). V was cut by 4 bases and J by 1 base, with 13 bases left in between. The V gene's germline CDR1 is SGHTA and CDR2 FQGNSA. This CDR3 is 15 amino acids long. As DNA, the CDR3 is TGTGCCAGCAGCTCCTCAGGGACCCTTAACTATGGCTACACCTTC. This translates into CASSSSGTLNYGYTF.

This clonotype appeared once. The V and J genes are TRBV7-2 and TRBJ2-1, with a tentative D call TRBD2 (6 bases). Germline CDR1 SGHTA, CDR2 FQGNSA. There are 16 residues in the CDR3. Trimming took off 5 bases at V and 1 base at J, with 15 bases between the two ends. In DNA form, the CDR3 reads TGTGCCAGCAGCCGTGGGGGGACGGGTTCCTACAATGAGCAGTTCTTC. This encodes CASSRGGTGSYNEQFF.

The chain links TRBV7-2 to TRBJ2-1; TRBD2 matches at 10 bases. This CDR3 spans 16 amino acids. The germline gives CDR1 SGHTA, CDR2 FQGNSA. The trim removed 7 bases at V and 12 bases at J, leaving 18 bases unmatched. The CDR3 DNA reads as TGTGCCAGCAACGCGACCGGGACTAGCGCGTTTGGACGGCAGTTCTTC. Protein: CASNATGTSAFGRQFF.

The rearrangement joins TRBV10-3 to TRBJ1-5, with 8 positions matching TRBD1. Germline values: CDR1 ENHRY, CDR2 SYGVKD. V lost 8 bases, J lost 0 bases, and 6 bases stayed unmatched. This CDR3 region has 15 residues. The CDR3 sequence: CAIADRETSNQPQHF. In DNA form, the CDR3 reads TGTGCCATCGCGGACAGGGAAACTAGCAATCAGCCCCAGCATTTT.

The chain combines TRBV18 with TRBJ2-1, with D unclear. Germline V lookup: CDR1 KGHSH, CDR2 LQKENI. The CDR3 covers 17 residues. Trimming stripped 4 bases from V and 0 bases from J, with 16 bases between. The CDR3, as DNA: TGTGCCAGCTCACTCTCGGGCGGAAGAAGCTCCTACAATGAGCAGTTCTTC. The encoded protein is CASSLSGGRSSYNEQFF.

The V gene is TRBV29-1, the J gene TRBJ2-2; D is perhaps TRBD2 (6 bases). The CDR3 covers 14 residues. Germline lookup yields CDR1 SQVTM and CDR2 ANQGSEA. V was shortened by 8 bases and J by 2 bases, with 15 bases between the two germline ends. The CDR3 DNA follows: TGCAGCACCACTGCGGGGAGAAACACCGGGGAGCTGTTTTTT. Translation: CSTTAGRNTGELFF.

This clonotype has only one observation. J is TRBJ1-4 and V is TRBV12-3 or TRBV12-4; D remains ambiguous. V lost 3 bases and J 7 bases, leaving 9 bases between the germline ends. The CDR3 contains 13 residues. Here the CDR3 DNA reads TGTGCCAGCAGTTTCTCCCACGGTGAAAAACTGTTTTTT. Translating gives CASSFSHGEKLFF.

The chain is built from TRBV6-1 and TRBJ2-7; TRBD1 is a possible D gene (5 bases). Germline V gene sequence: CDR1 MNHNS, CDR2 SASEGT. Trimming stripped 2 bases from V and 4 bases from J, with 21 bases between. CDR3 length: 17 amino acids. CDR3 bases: TGTGCCAGCAGTGAAACCCTTGGTGCCAGGGTGATTTACGAGCAGTACTTC. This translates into CASSETLGARVIYEQYF.

CDR3 in DNA: TGCGCCAGCAGTTATCCCACGGGCGATGAGCAGTTCTTC. Translated, it gives CASSYPTGDEQFF. J is TRBJ2-1 and V is TRBV5-1; no definite D call. CDR3 length: 13 residues. The V and J ends lost 5 bases and 8 bases respectively, with 14 bases between them. Germline CDR1 and CDR2: SGHRS and YFSETQ.

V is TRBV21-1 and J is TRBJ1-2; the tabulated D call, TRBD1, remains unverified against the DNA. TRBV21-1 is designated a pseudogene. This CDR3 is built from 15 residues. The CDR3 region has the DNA TGTGCCAGCAGCAAAGAGGACCCGGTGGTCTATGGCTACACCTTC. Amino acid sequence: CASSKEDPVVYGYTF.

CDR3 loop: CSAGDPGGEYF. CDR3 sequence (DNA): TGCAGTGCGGGGGACCCAGGTGGGGAGTACTTC. This sequence joins TRBV20-1 and TRBJ2-7; possibly TRBD1 or TRBD2 for D (5 bases each). V was cut by 6 bases and J by 11 bases, with 17 bases left in between. From germline, CDR1 is DFQATT and CDR2 SNEGSKA (reference sequence). The CDR3 totals 11 residues.

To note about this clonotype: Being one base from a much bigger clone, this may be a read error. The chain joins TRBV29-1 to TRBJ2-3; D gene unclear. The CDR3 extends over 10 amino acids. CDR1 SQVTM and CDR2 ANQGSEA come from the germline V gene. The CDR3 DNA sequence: TGCGGCACGAACACAGATACGCAGTATTTT. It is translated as CGTNTDTQYF.

The CDR3 loop reads CASSLGSASYQETQYF. The CDR3 DNA is TGTGCCAGCAGCTTGGGATCAGCAAGTTACCAAGAGACCCAGTACTTC. This rearrangement joins TRBV5-4 to TRBJ2-5, with D hard to call. With 0 bases removed from V and 0 bases from J, the gap between germline ends came to 12 bases. The CDR3 is 16 residues long. Germline loops: CDR1 SGHNT, CDR2 YYREEE (reference sequence).

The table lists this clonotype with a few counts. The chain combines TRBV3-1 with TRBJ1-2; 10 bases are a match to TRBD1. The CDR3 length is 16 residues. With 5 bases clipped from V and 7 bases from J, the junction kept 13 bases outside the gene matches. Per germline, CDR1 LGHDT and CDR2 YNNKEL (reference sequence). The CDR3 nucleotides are TGTGCCAGCAGCTCCCGGGACAGGGGATCGTCGGCTGGCTACACCTTC. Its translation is CASSSRDRGSSAGYTF.